This TCR beta chain was identified during a study of control samples from healthy donors and cancer patients. This CDR3 region has 15 residues. Germline loops: CDR1 LGHDT, CDR2 YNNKEL (reference sequence). Deletions cut 7 bases from V and 2 bases from J, with 16 bases between. The table came from immunoSEQ multiplex PCR; TCRdb's copy has only in-frame clones and leaves some out. This sample carries 110,000 to 150,000 clones, roughly 89% of them seen once, and the ten largest clones take 4.9%. The chain employs TRBV3-1 (or the pseudogene TRBV3-2) and TRBJ2-3; TRBD2 might be the D (7 bases). The sequenced sample consisted of blood. The sequence came from a man under 40 in good health. The DNA for the CDR3 is TGTGCCAGCACGGAAGCGGGACATAACACAGATACGCAGTATTTT. Translating gives CASTEAGHNTDTQYF.